The present T cell receptor (beta chain) was sequenced within a study of T cells in Graves' hyperthyroidism and ophthalmopathy. About the research overall: Specimen type is peripheral blood, collected at initial diagnosis prior to any treatment.

Study findings and constraints: Ophthalmopathy and stable hyperthyroidism were told apart by a 13 V-J model.

This clonotype came up a few times. Its antigen is undetermined. What was amplified from RNA transcripts were TCR beta CDR3 regions. First-round RT-PCR of the TCR CDR3 relied on the HTBI primer set. One entry per CDR3 protein, called by TCRdb with MiXCR from the multiplex PCR reads. The table shows roughly 700,000 distinct CDR3 sequences, with approximately 14% occurring only once. Newly diagnosed hyperthyroidism patients aged 18 to 65 years had disease lasting under 2 months. This CDR3 has 18 residues. Germline-derived CDR1 and CDR2 are MNHNS and SASEGT. The V gene end was trimmed by 6 bases and the J gene end by 4 bases; junction bases not matched to a gene: 20.

The chain employs TRBV6-1 and TRBJ1-2; 7 bases are shared with TRBD1. Sequences were obtained from blood. The origin of this receptor is a woman between 18 and 29 years old with Graves' hyperthyroidism. The CDR3 coding sequence is TGTGCCAGCAGACCCTCTCAATACGGGACAGATATTTTCTATGGCTACACCTTC. Protein: CASRPSQYGTDIFYGYTF.